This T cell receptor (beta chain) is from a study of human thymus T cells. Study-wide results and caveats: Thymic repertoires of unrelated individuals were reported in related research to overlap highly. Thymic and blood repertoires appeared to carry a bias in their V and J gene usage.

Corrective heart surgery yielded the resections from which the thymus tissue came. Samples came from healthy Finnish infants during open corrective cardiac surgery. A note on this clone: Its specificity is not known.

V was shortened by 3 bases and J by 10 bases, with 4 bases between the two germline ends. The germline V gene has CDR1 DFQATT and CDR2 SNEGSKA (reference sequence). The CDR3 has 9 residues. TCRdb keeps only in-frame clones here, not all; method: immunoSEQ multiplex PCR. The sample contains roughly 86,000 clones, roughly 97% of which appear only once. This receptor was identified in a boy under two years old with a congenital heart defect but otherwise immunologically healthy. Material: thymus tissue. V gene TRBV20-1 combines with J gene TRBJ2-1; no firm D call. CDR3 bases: TGCAGTGCTAGTCGCGAGCAGTTCTTC. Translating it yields CSASREQFF.